A single sample is the source of the 15 T cell receptor beta chains below, sequenced in a study of control samples from healthy donors and cancer patients (dated by TCRdb to 2018 to 2020). Library method: the immunoSEQ multiplex PCR assay. What TCRdb holds here is the immuneACCESS table cut down to in-frame rearrangements. Part of the clones is not present; checked against another copy, under half of the missing clones reflect an unresolved V gene, and the others are unexplained. In all, the sample holds approximately 150,000 clones, and about nine tenths of those were seen once. The ten largest clones take up approximately 3.4% of the sample. The sample was blood. The receptors here all came from a man aged 25-40 years in good health.

This chain joins TRBV28 and TRBJ1-2; D gene uncertain. CDR3 size: 13 residues. With 6 bases removed from V and 5 bases from J, the gap between germline ends came to 13 bases. Germline values: CDR1 MDHEN, CDR2 SYDVKM. The CDR3 loop reads CASSPARAYGYTF. The CDR3 DNA reads as TGTGCCAGCAGCCCGGCGCGGGCTTATGGCTACACCTTC.

The chain uses TRBV19 and TRBJ1-2, with D possibly matching TRBD1 (6 bases). The germline CDR1 and CDR2 sequences are LNHDA and SQIVND (reference sequence). The V gene lost 2 bases and the J gene lost 4 bases, with 14 bases spanning the gap. The CDR3 is 15 amino acids. The CDR3 loop reads CASSIRAGGGYGYTF. In DNA, the CDR3 is TGTGCCAGTAGTATAAGGGCCGGGGGCGGCTATGGCTACACCTTC.

This chain joins TRBV5-1 and TRBJ1-3; D is ambiguous. Germline CDR1 and CDR2: SGHRS and YFSETQ. This CDR3 has 14 amino acids. The V and J ends lost 4 bases and 0 bases respectively, with 8 bases between them. The CDR3 bases are TGCGCCAGCAGCGGTAGCAGCTCTGGAAACACCATATATTTT. Translated, it gives CASSGSSSGNTIYF.

The chain joins TRBV7-9 to TRBJ2-7; 7 bases map to TRBD1. In germline, CDR1 is SEHNR, CDR2 FQNEAQ (reference sequence). V gave up 5 bases and J gave up 3 bases; unmatched junction bases: 4. The CDR3 contains 13 residues. The CDR3 here is CASSPTGNYEQYF. The CDR3 DNA is TGTGCCAGCAGCCCGACAGGGAACTACGAGCAGTACTTC.

The chain joins TRBV28 to TRBJ1-6; 8 bases match TRBD1. Germline V lookup: CDR1 MDHEN, CDR2 SYDVKM. V gave up 2 bases and J gave up 0 bases; unmatched junction bases: 6. CDR3 length: 18 amino acids. The CDR3 protein is CASSLGQGANSYNSPLHF. The CDR3 DNA reads TGTGCCAGCAGTTTAGGGCAGGGGGCCAACTCCTATAATTCACCCCTCCACTTT.

This clone occurred once. The gene calls are TRBV6-5 and TRBJ2-3; 8 nucleotides match TRBD2. The junction had 7 bases not matched to a gene; V was cut back by 0 bases and J by 5 bases. Germline values: CDR1 MNHEY, CDR2 SVGAGI. This CDR3 contains 16 residues. CDR3 residues: CASSYSGTRALDTQYF. CDR3 sequence (DNA): TGTGCCAGCAGTTACTCCGGGACTAGGGCCTTAGATACGCAGTATTTT.

The rearrangement links TRBV5-4 to TRBJ2-2; TRBD1 matches 7 bases. The length of the CDR3 is 15 residues. Germline V CDR1 and CDR2: SGHNT, YYREEE (reference sequence). V shed 1 base, J shed 1 base, and the junction held 1 base outside the gene matches. CDR3 amino acids: CASSLRQGNTGELFF. The DNA of the CDR3 is TGTGCCAGCAGCTTGAGACAGGGGAACACCGGGGAGCTGTTTTTT.

The rearrangement uses TRBV27 and TRBJ1-1; tentatively, D is TRBD1 (5 bases). The CDR3 loop spans 14 amino acids. In germline, CDR1 is MNHEY, CDR2 SMNVEV (reference sequence). The ends were cut back, 8 bases at V and 1 base at J, with 14 bases in the middle. The CDR3, as DNA: TGTGCCAGCGGGAGAGGGACCGGGAACACTGAAGCTTTCTTT. Its translation is CASGRGTGNTEAFF.

The chain has TRBV11-2 and TRBJ1-1; D is possibly TRBD1 (6 bases). From germline, CDR1 is SGHAT and CDR2 FQNNGV. This CDR3 contains 15 residues. Trimming pared 5 bases from V and 4 bases from J, leaving 17 bases between. The CDR3 coding sequence is TGTGCCAGCAGCCCATCCAGGGGAGTGGGCACTGAAGCTTTCTTT. It is translated as CASSPSRGVGTEAFF.

The chain carries TRBV27 and TRBJ2-7; the match to TRBD1 covers 7 bases. V shed 2 bases and J 2 bases; nucleotides not matched to a gene: 3. The V gene's germline CDR1 is MNHEY and CDR2 SMNVEV (reference sequence). The CDR3 extends over 14 amino acids. The CDR3 nucleotides read TGTGCCAGCAGTTTAGTCACAGGGGCCTACGAGCAGTACTTC. It codes for CASSLVTGAYEQYF.

The chain links TRBV19 to TRBJ2-3; the D is unclear. This CDR3 contains 13 residues. Germline CDR1 reads LNHDA; CDR2 reads SQIVND (reference sequence). Trimming removed 5 bases at V and 4 bases at J, with 10 bases between. The CDR3 sequence: CASSLAKADTQYF. CDR3 in DNA: TGTGCCAGTAGTTTGGCCAAAGCAGATACGCAGTATTTT.

The chain employs TRBV2 and TRBJ1-2; D remains ambiguous. Trimming stripped 2 bases from V and 0 bases from J, with 7 bases between. Germline V lookup: CDR1 SNHLY, CDR2 FYNNEI. This CDR3 is 14 amino acids long. CDR3 region: CASSEIIANYGYTF. CDR3 nucleotide sequence: TGTGCCAGCAGTGAAATAATCGCTAACTATGGCTACACCTTC.

The V gene is TRBV10-3, the J gene TRBJ2-1, with TRBD1 matching 8 bases. V was pared by 1 base and J by 5 bases, with 10 bases of the junction left unmatched. CDR1 and CDR2 from the germline V gene are ENHRY and SYGVKD. The CDR3 consists of 17 residues. The CDR3 DNA sequence: TGTGCCATCAGTGAGTTGACAGGGGCCCTTAGGGACAATGAGCAGTTCTTC. It codes for CAISELTGALRDNEQFF.

The chain couples TRBV18 to TRBJ2-1; TRBD2 matches at 13 bases. Losses at the gene ends were 2 bases for V and 6 bases for J; bases not matched to a gene: 10. Germline V gene data show CDR1 as KGHSH and CDR2 as LQKENI. CDR3 size: 18 residues. The CDR3 DNA is TGTGCCAGCTCACCAGCAAGGACTAGCGGGGGACTGATCAATGAGCAGTTCTTC. Its protein product is CASSPARTSGGLINEQFF.

V usage is TRBV4-1 and J usage is TRBJ1-1; 8 positions match TRBD1. V was clipped by 0 bases and J by 0 bases; unmatched bases: 3. Germline V gene data show CDR1 as MGHRA and CDR2 as YSYEKL. The CDR3 sequence is 16 residues long. CDR3 coding DNA: TGCGCCAGCAGCCAAGAGGGCAGGGGGCTGAACACTGAAGCTTTCTTT. Translation gives CASSQEGRGLNTEAFF.